A selection of T cell receptor beta chains follows, all from one sample in a study of T cell responses to AZD1222 COVID-19 vaccine. TCRdb's table, derived via immunoSEQ multiplex PCR, lists solely in-frame clones and lacks some. The table shows some 130,000 clones, with 88% occurring only once. Sequenced material: peripheral blood, taken on day 0 of AZD1222 vaccination. Receptor source: an adult in good health. CDR3s include the opening cysteine and the closing phenylalanine or tryptophan. D genes are given only for firm matches. Size values are once, few and many counts, or a class for expanded clones, and some rows have none.

TRBV11-2	.	TRBJ1-2	.	TGTGCCAGCAGCTTAACTACCGGGGCAGAGTATGCGGGCTACACCTTC	CASSLTTGAEYAGYTF
TRBV9	.	TRBJ1-3	.	TGTGCCAGCAGCTCCCGTCCATCCCCAGGTGGAAACACCATATATTTT	CASSSRPSPGGNTIYF
TRBV11-3	.	TRBJ2-7	.	TGTGCCAGCAGCGCCGACAGGAGCTCCTACGAGCAGTACTTC	CASSADRSSYEQYF
TRBV5-1	TRBD1	TRBJ1-6	.	TGCGCCAGCAGCACTGGGACAGTAAATAATTCACCCCTCCACTTT	CASSTGTVNNSPLHF
TRBV10-3	TRBD1	TRBJ2-7	once	TGTGCCATCAACACCGGGACAGGGGGCCGGGAGCAGTACTTC	CAINTGTGGREQYF
TRBV6-2/TRBV6-3	.	TRBJ1-5	.	TGTGCCAGCAGTTACACGGAGGGAAATCAGCCCCAGCATTTT	CASSYTEGNQPQHF
TRBV19	TRBD2	TRBJ2-7	once	TGTGCCAGTAGTATGACTAGCGGGGGCTCCTACGAGCAGTACTTC	CASSMTSGGSYEQYF
TRBV28	.	TRBJ1-2	.	TGTGCCAGCAGTTTAAATCGGGGGGCGAATGGCGGCTACACCTTC	CASSLNRGANGGYTF
TRBV7-3	TRBD2	TRBJ2-3	.	TGTGCCAGCAGCTTAATTGGCGGGGGGGCCACAGATACGCAGTATTTT	CASSLIGGGATDTQYF
TRBV11-2	.	TRBJ1-1	once	TGTGCCAGCAGCCAACCTCAGGGGCCATTTAAAACTTTCTTT	CASSQPQGPFKTFF
TRBV10-2	TRBD1	TRBJ2-5	.	TGCGCCAGCAGCGCCGGGACAGGGGCCAGAGCCCAGTACTTC	CASSAGTGARAQYF
TRBV9	TRBD1	TRBJ1-3	.	TGTGCCAGCAGCGTAGAGGACAGGGTTTGGAACACCATATATTTT	CASSVEDRVWNTIYF
TRBV9	.	TRBJ1-2	.	TGTGCCAGCAGCGTAGGTTTGGATGGCTACACCTTC	CASSVGLDGYTF
TRBV10-3	.	TRBJ1-3	.	TGTGCCATCAGTGAGGGGACGATGGGTGGTGCTGGAAACACCATATATTTT	CAISEGTMGGAGNTIYF
TRBV19	TRBD1	TRBJ1-5	few	TGTGCCAGCCGAGGACAGGGTATGAGCAATCAGCCCCAGCATTTT	CASRGQGMSNQPQHF
TRBV7-2	.	TRBJ2-7	.	TGTGCCAGCAGCGCTGTTGGCCCCTACGAGCAGTACTTC	CASSAVGPYEQYF
TRBV13	.	TRBJ2-2	.	TGTGCCAGCAGCGGACGGGTGACCGCGAACACCGGGGAGCTGTTTTTT	CASSGRVTANTGELFF
TRBV28	TRBD1	TRBJ1-2	.	TGTGCCAGCAGCCAACAGGGGGGTGGCTATGGCTACACCTTC	CASSQQGGGYGYTF
TRBV11-2	.	TRBJ1-3	.	TGTGCCAGCAGTTCAGGGGCAGCCGGAAACACCATATATTTT	CASSSGAAGNTIYF
TRBV19	.	TRBJ1-5	once	TGTGCCAGTAGTCTACAGGTTTCCGGCAATCAGCCCCAGCATTTT	CASSLQVSGNQPQHF